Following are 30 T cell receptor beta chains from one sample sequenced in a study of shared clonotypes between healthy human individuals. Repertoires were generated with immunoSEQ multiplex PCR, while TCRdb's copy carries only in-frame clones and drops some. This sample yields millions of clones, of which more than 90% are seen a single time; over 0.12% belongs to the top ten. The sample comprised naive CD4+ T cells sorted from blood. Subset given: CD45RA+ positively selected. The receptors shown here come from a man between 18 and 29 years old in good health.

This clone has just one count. CDR3 sequence (DNA): TGTGCCAGCAGTACCCAAGGAGGGACCTATGGCTACACCTTC. Amino acids: CASSTQGGTYGYTF. The V gene is TRBV6-5, the J gene TRBJ1-2; D may be TRBD1 (5 bases). This CDR3 contains 14 residues. Germline values: CDR1 MNHEY, CDR2 SVGAGI. Trimming stripped 5 bases from V and 4 bases from J, with 14 bases between.

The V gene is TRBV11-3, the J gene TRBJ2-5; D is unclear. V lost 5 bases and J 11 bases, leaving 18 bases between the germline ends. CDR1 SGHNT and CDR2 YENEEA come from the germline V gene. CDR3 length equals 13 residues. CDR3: CASSHSRSREQYF. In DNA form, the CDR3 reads TGTGCCAGCAGCCACTCTAGATCGAGAGAGCAGTACTTC.

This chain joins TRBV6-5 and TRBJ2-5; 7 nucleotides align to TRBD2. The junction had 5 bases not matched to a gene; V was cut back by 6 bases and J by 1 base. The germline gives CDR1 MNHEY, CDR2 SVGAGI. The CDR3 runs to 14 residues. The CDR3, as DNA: TGTGCCAGCAGACTTCTAGCGGCCCAAGAGACCCAGTACTTC. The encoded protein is CASRLLAAQETQYF.

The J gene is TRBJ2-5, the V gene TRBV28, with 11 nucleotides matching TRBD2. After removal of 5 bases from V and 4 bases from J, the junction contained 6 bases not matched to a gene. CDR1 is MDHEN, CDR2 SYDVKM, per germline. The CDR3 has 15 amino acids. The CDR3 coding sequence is TGTGCCAGCAGTCCATCACTAGCGGGGGTAGAGACCCAGTACTTC. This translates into CASSPSLAGVETQYF.

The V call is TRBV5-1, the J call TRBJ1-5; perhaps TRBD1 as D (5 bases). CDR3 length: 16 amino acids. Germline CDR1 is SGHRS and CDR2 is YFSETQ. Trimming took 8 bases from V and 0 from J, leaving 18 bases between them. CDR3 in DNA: TGCGCCAGTAAGGGGCTCCCGCGGTATAGCAATCAGCCCCAGCATTTT. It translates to CASKGLPRYSNQPQHF.

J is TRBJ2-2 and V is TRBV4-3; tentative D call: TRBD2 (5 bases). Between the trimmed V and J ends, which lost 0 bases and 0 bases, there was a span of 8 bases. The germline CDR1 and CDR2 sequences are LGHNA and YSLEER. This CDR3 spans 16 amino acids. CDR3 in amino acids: CASSQESGANTGELFF. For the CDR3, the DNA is TGCGCCAGCAGCCAAGAAAGCGGAGCGAACACCGGGGAGCTGTTTTTT.

The CDR3 spells CASSHGQGPETQYF. The DNA for the CDR3 is TGCGCCAGCAGCCACGGACAGGGCCCAGAGACCCAGTACTTC. The rearrangement joins TRBV4-1 to TRBJ2-5; 8 bases match TRBD1. V lost 3 bases, J lost 4 bases, and 4 bases stayed unmatched. The CDR3 totals 14 residues. Germline-derived CDR1 and CDR2 are MGHRA and YSYEKL.

The DNA of the CDR3 is TGTGCCAGCAGTAACCGGGACAGGGTCCACGAGCAGTACTTC. It codes for CASSNRDRVHEQYF. This chain links TRBV25-1 with TRBJ2-7; 9 bases are a match to TRBD1. With 5 bases clipped from V and 5 bases from J, the junction kept 7 bases outside the gene matches. The CDR3 has 14 amino acids. Germline lookup yields CDR1 MGHDK and CDR2 SYGVNS.

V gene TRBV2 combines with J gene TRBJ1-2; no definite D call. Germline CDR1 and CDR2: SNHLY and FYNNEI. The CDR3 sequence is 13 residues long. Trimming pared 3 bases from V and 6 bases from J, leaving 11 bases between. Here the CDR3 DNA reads TGTGCCAGCAGTGATGCGGCGTCTAATGGCTACACCTTC. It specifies CASSDAASNGYTF. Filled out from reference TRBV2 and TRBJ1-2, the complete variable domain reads EPEVTQTPSHQVTQMGQEVILRCVPISNHLYFYWYRQILGQKVEFLVSFYNNEISEKSEIFDDQFSVERPDGSNFTLKIRSTKLEDSAMYFCASSDAASNGYTFGSGTRLTVV.

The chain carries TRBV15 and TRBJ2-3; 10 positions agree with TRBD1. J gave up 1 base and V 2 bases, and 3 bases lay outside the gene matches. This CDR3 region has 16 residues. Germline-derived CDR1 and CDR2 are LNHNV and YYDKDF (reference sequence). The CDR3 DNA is TGTGCCACCAGCAGAAAAGACAGGGGGCGCACAGATACGCAGTATTTT. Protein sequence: CATSRKDRGRTDTQYF.

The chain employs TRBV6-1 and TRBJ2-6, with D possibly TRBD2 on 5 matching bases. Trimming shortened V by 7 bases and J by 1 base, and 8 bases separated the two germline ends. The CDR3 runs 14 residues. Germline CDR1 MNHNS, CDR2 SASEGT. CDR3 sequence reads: CASTGLSGANVLTF. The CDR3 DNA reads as TGTGCCAGCACTGGACTGTCTGGGGCCAACGTCCTGACTTTC.

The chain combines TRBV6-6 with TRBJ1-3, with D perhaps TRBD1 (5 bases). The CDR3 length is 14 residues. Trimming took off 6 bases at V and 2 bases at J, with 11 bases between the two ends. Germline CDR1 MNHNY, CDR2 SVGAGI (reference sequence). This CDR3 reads CASSPPRAGNTIYF. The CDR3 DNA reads TGTGCCAGCAGCCCACCCAGGGCTGGAAACACCATATATTTT.

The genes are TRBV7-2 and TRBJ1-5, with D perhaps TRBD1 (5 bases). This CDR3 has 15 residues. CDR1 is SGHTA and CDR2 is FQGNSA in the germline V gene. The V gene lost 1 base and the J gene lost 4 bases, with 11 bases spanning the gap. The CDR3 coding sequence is TGTGCCAGCAGCTTAGGTCCGGGGGAGAATCAGCCCCAGCATTTT. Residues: CASSLGPGENQPQHF.

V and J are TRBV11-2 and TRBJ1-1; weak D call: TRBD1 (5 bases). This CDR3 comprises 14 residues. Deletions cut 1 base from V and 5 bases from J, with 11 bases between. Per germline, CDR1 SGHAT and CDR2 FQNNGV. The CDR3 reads CASSLGGTRTEAFF. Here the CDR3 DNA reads TGTGCCAGCAGCTTAGGGGGCACTAGGACTGAAGCTTTCTTT.

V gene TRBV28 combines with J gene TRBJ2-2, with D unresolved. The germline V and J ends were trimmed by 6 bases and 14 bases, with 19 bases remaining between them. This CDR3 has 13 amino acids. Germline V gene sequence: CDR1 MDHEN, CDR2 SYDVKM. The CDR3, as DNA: TGTGCCAGCAGCTTCTCGGGCACCAGTGCTCTGTTTTTT. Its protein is CASSFSGTSALFF.

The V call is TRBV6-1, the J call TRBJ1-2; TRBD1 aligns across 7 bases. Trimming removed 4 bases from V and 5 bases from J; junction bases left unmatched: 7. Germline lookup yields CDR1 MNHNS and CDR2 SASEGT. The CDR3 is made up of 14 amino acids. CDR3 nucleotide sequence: TGTGCCAGCAGTGGGACAGGCTCTCATTATGGCTACACCTTC. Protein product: CASSGTGSHYGYTF.

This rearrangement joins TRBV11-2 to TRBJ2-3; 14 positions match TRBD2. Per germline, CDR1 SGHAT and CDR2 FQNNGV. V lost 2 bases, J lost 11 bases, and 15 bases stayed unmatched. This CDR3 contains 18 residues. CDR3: CASSLRAGLAGGEGRQYF. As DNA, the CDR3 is TGTGCCAGCAGCTTAAGGGCAGGACTAGCGGGAGGCGAGGGACGGCAGTATTTT.

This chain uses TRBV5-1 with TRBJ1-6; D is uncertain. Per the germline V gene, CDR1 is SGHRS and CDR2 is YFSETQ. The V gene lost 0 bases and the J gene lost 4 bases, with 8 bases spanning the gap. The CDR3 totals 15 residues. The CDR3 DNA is TGCGCCAGCAGCTTGGGGGCGGAGTATAATTCACCCCTCCACTTT. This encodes CASSLGAEYNSPLHF.

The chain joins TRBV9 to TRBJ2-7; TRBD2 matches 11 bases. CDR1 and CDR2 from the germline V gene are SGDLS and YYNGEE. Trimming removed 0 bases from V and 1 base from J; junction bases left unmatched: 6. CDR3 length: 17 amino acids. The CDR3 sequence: CASSVGSGRALSYEQYF. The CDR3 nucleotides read TGTGCCAGCAGCGTAGGTAGCGGGAGGGCCTTATCCTACGAGCAGTACTTC.

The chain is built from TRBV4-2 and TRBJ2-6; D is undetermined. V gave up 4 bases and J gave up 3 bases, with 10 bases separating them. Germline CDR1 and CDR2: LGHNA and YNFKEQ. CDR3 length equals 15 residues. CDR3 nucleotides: TGTGCCAGCAGCCCCCTGAGGAGTGGGGCCAACGTCCTGACTTTC. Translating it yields CASSPLRSGANVLTF.

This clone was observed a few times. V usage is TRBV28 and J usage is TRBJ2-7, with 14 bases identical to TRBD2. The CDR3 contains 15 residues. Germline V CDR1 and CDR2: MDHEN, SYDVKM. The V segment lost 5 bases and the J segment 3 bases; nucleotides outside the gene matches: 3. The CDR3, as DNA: TGTGCCAGCAGTCCGGGGACTAGCGGGGGCTACGAGCAGTACTTC. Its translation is CASSPGTSGGYEQYF.

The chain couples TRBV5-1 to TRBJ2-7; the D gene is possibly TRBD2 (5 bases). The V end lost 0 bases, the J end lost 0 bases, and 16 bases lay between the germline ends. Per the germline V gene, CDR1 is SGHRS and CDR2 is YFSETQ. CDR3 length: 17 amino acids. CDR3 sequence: CASSLAGGAASSYEQYF. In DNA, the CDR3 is TGCGCCAGCAGCTTGGCCGGAGGCGCGGCGAGCTCCTACGAGCAGTACTTC.

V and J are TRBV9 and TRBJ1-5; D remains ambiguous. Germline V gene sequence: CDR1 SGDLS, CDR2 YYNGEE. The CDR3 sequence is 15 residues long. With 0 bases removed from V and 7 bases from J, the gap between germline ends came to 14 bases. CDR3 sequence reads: CASSVDGEIGQPQHF. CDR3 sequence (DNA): TGTGCCAGCAGCGTAGATGGGGAGATCGGGCAGCCCCAGCATTTT.

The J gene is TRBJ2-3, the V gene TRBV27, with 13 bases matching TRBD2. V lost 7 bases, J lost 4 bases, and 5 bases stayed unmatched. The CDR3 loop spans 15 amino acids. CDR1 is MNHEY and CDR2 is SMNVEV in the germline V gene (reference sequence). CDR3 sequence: CASKLLAGGPDTQYF. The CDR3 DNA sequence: TGTGCCAGCAAGCTACTAGCGGGAGGGCCAGATACGCAGTATTTT.

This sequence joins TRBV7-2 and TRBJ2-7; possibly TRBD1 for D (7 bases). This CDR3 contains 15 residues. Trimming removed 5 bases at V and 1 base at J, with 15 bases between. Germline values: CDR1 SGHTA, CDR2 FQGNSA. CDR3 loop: CASSRGTALSYEQYF. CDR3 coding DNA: TGTGCCAGCAGCCGCGGGACAGCATTATCCTACGAGCAGTACTTC.

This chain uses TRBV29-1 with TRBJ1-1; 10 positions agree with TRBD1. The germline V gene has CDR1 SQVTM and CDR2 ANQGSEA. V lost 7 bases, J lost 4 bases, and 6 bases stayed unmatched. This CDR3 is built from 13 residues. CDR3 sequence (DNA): TGCAGCGACTGGACAGGGGGGAGCACTGAAGCTTTCTTT. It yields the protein CSDWTGGSTEAFF.

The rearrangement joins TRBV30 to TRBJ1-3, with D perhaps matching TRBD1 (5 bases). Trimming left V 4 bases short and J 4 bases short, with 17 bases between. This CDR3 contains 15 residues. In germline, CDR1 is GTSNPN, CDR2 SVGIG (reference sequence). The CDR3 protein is CAWKYEGLGGNTIYF. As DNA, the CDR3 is TGTGCCTGGAAATATGAGGGGTTAGGAGGAAACACCATATATTTT. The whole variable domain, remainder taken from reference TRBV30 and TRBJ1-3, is SQTIHQWPATLVQPVGSPLSLECTVEGTSNPNLYWYRQAAGRGLQLLFYSVGIGQISSEVPQNLSASRPQDRQFILSSKKLLLSDSGFYLCAWKYEGLGGNTIYFGEGSWLTVV.

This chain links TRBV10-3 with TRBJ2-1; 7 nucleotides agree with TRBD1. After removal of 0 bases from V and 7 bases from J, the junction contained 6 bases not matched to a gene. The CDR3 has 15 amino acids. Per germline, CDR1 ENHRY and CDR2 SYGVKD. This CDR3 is CAISESDRVNNEQFF. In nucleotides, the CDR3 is TGTGCCATCAGTGAGTCCGACAGGGTAAATAATGAGCAGTTCTTC.

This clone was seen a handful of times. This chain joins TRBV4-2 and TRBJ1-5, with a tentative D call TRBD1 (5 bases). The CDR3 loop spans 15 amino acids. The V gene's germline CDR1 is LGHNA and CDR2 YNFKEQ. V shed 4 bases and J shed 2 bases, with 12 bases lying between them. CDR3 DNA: TGTGCCAGCAGCCCGCAGGGAGTTGGCAATCAGCCCCAGCATTTT. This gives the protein CASSPQGVGNQPQHF.

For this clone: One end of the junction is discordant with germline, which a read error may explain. CDR3 DNA sequence: TGTGCTAGCAGCTTAGTGGGGGGCCAAGAGACCCAGTACTTC. The encoded protein is CASSLVGGQETQYF. The V gene is TRBV7-7, the J gene TRBJ2-5, with a tentative D call TRBD2 (6 bases). The CDR3 consists of 14 residues. From germline, CDR1 is SSHAT and CDR2 FNYEAQ (reference sequence).